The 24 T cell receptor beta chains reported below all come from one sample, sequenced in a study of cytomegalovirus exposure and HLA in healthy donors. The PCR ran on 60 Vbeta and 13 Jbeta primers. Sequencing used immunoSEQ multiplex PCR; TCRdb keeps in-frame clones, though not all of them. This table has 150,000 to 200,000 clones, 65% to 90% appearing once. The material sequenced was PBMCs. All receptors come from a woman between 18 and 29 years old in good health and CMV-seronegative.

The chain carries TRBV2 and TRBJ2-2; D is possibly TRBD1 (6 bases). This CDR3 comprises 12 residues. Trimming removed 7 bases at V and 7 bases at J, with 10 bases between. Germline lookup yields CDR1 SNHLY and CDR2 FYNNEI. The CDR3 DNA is TGTGCCAGCAACCAGGGGTTCGGGGAGCTGTTTTTT. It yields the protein CASNQGFGELFF.

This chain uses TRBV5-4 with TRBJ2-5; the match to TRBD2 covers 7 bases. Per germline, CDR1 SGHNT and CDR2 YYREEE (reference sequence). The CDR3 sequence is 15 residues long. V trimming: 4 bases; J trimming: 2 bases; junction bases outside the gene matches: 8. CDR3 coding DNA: TGTGCCAGCAGCCCCGCGGGGGTGGGGCAAGAGACCCAGTACTTC. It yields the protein CASSPAGVGQETQYF.

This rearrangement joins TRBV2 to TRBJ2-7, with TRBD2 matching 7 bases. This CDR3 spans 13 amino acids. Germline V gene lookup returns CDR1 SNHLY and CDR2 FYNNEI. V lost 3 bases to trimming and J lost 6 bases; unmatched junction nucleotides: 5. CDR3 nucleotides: TGTGCCAGCAGTGAGATGGGAGGGGCCGAGCAGTACTTC. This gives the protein CASSEMGGAEQYF.

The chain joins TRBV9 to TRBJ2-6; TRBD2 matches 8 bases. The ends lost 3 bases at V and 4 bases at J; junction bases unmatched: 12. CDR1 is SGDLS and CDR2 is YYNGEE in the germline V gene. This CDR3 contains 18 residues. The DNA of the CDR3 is TGTGCCAGCAGCGCACCCCAAGCGGGAGTATGGGGGGCCAACGTCCTGACTTTC. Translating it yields CASSAPQAGVWGANVLTF. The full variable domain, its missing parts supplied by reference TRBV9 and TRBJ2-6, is DSGVTQTPKHLITATGQRVTLRCSPRSGDLSVYWYQQSLDQGLQFLIQYYNGEERAKGNILERFSAQQFPDLHSELNLSSLELGDSALYFCASSAPQAGVWGANVLTFGAGSRLTVL.

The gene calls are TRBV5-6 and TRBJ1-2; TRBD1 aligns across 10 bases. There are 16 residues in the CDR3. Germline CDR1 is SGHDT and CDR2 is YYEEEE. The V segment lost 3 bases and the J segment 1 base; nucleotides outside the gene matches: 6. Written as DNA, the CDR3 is TGTGCCAGCAGCTCTAAGACAGGGGGCGATAACTATGGCTACACCTTC. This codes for CASSSKTGGDNYGYTF.

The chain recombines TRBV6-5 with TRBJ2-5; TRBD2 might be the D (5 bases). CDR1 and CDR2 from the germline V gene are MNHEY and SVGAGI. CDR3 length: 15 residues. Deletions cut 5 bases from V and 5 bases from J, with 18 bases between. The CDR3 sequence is CASSPLEGARETQYF. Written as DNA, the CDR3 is TGTGCCAGCAGTCCCCTCGAGGGAGCAAGGGAGACCCAGTACTTC.

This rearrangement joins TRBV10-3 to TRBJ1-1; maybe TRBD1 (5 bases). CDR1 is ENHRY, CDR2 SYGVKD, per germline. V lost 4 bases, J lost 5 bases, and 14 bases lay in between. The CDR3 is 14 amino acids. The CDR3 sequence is CAISGDFLGTEAFF. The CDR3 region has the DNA TGTGCCATCAGTGGGGACTTCTTGGGGACTGAAGCTTTCTTT.

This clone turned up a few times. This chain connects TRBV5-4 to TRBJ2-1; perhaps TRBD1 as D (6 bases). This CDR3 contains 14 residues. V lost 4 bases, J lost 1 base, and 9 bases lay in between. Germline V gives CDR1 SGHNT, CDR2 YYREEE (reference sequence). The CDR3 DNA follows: TGTGCCAGCAGCATACAGGGTTCCTACAATGAGCAGTTCTTC. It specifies CASSIQGSYNEQFF.

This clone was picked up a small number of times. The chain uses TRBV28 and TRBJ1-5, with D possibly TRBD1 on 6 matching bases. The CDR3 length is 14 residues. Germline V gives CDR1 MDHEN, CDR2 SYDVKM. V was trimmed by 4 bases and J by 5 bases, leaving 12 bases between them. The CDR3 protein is CASSSGVDYQPQHF. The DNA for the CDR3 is TGTGCCAGCAGTTCAGGGGTTGACTATCAGCCCCAGCATTTT.

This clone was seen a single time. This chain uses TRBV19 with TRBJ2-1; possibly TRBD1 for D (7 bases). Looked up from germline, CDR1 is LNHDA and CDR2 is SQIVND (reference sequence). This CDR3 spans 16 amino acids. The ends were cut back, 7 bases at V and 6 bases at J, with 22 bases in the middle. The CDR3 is CASIAHRGLQFNEQFF. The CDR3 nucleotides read TGTGCCAGTATTGCCCACAGGGGACTCCAGTTCAATGAGCAGTTCTTC. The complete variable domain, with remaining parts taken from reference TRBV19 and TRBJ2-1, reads DGGITQSPKYLFRKEGQNVTLSCEQNLNHDAMYWYRQDPGQGLRLIYYSQIVNDFQKGDIAEGYSVSREKKESFPLTVTSAQKNPTAFYLCASIAHRGLQFNEQFFGPGTRLTVL.

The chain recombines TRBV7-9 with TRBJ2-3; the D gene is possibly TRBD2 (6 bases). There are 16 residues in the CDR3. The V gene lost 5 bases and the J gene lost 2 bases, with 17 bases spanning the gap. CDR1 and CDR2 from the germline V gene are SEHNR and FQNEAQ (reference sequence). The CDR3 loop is CASSASPGEVTDTQYF. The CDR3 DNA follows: TGTGCCAGCAGCGCCAGCCCGGGGGAGGTCACAGATACGCAGTATTTT. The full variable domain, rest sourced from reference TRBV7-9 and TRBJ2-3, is DTGVSQNPRHKITKRGQNVTFRCDPISEHNRLYWYRQTLGQGPEFLTYFQNEAQLEKSRLLSDRFSAERPKGSFSTLEIQRTEQGDSAMYLCASSASPGEVTDTQYFGPGTRLTVL.

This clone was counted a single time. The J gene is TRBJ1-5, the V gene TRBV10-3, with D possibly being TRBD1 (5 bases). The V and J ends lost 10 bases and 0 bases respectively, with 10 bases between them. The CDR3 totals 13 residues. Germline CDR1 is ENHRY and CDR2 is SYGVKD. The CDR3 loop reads CASTQDSNQPQHF. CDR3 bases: TGTGCCAGTACACAGGATAGCAATCAGCCCCAGCATTTT.

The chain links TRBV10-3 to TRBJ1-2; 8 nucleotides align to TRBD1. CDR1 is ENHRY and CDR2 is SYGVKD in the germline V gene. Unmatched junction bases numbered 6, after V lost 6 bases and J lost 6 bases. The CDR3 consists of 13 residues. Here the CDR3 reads CAISKDREDGYTF. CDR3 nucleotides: TGTGCCATCAGCAAGGACAGGGAGGATGGCTACACCTTC.

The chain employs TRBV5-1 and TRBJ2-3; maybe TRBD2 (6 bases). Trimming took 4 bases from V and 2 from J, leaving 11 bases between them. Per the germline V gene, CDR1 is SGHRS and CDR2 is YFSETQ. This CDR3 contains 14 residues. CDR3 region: CASSPGGITDTQYF. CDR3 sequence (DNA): TGCGCCAGCAGCCCTGGGGGGATCACAGATACGCAGTATTTT.

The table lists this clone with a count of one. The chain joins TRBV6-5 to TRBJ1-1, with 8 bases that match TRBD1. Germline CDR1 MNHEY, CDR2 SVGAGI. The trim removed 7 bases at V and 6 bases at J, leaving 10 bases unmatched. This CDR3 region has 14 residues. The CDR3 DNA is TGTGCCAGCACTATCGGACAGGGCGAAGCTGAAGCTTTCTTT. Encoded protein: CASTIGQGEAEAFF.

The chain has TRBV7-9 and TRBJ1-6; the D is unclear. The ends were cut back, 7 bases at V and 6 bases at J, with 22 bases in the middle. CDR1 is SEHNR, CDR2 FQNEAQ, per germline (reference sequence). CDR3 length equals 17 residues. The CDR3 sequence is CASTPIPLRPPNSPLHF. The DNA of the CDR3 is TGTGCCAGCACCCCCATCCCCCTCAGGCCACCTAATTCACCCCTCCACTTT.

The CDR3 DNA reads TGTGCCAGTAGTATTGGCGGGGGTTTCACAGATACGCAGTATTTT. This sequence encodes CASSIGGGFTDTQYF. The chain couples TRBV19 to TRBJ2-3; TRBD2 matches 7 bases. The V gene's germline CDR1 is LNHDA and CDR2 SQIVND (reference sequence). The CDR3 runs 15 residues. The J segment lost 2 bases and the V segment lost 3 bases, leaving 5 bases of the junction unmatched.

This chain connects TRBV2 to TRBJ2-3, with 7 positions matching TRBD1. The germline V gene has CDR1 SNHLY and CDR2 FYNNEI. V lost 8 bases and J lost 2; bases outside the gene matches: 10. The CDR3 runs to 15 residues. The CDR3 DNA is TGTGCCAGCCCTACCCCGGGACAGAACACAGATACGCAGTATTTT. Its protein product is CASPTPGQNTDTQYF.

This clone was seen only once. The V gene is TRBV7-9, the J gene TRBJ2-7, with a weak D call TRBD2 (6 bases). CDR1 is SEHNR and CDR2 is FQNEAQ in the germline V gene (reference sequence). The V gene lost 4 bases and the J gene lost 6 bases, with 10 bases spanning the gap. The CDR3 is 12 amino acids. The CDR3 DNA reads TGTGCCAGCAGCTACGGGACTGCCGAGCAGTACTTC. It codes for CASSYGTAEQYF.

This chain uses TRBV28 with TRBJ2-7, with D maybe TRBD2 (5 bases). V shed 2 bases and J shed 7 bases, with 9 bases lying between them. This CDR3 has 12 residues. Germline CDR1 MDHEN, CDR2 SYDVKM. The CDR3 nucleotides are TGTGCCAGCAGTTTAAGCGGTCGGGAGCAGTACTTC. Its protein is CASSLSGREQYF.

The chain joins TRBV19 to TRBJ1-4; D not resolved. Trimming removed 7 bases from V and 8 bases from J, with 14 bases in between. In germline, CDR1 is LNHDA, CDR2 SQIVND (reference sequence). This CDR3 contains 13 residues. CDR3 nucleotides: TGTGCCAGTAACCCCAGTATTTTCGAAAAACTGTTTTTT. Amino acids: CASNPSIFEKLFF.

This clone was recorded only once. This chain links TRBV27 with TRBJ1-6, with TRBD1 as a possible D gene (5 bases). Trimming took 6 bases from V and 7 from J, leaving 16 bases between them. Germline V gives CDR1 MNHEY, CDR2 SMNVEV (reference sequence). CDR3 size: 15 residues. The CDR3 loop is CASRIGGAENSPLHF. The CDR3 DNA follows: TGTGCCAGCAGGATCGGCGGGGCTGAGAATTCACCCCTCCACTTT.

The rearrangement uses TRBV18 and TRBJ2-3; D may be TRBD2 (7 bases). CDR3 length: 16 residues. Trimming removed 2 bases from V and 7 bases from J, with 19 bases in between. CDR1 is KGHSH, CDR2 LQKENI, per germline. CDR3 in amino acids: CASSPSAGALSNTQYF. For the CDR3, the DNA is TGTGCCAGCTCACCAAGCGCGGGGGCCCTCTCGAATACGCAGTATTTT. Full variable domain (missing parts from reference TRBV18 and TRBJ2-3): NAGVMQNPRHLVRRRGQEARLRCSPMKGHSHVYWYRQLPEEGLKFMVYLQKENIIDESGMPKERFSAEFPKEGPSILRIQQVVRGDSAAYFCASSPSAGALSNTQYFGPGTRLTVL.

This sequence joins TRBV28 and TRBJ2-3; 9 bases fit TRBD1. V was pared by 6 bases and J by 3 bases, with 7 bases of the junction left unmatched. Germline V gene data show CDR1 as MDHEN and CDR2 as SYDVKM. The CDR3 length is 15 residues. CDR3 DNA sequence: TGTGCCAGCAGACCTCAGACAGGGGGGACAGATACGCAGTATTTT. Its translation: CASRPQTGGTDTQYF.